This T cell receptor (beta chain) is from a study of Graves' ophthalmopathy and Graves' hyperthyroidism. RNA transcripts provided the template for amplifying TCR beta CDR3 regions. The authors performed first-round RT-PCR with HTBI primers and then a second-round multiplex PCR. MiXCR, applied by TCRdb to the multiplex PCR reads, yields one record per CDR3 protein. The sample carries approximately 700,000 distinct CDR3 sequences, roughly 41% recorded once. Certain patients, namely those with other autoimmune diseases, uncontrolled infections, pregnancy or lactation, were excluded. The authors isolated PBMCs from around 10 ml of fresh peripheral blood. Germline V gives CDR1 SGHDT, CDR2 YYEEEE. This CDR3 has 14 amino acids. V was pared by 4 bases and J by 12 bases, with 9 bases of the junction left unmatched. The sample holds a few counts of this clonotype.

The V gene is TRBV5-6, the J gene TRBJ1-6; TRBD1 agrees at 8 bases. The sequenced sample was peripheral blood. The sequence came from an adult man with Graves' ophthalmopathy. This chain's CDR3 is CASSPDRGIEPLHF. CDR3 sequence (DNA): TGTGCCAGCAGCCCAGACAGGGGAATTGAACCCCTCCACTTT.